This T cell receptor (beta chain) was recovered during a study of beta chain features in type 1 diabetes (dated by TCRdb to about 2018). For the wider study: No differences in mean age, gender distribution, total cell number or subset yield were found between patients and healthy donors. A total of about 99,000,000 sorted cells were examined across all samples, and RNA yield correlated strongly with the number of cells per subset. The study compared the TCRB repertoires of sorted circulating CD4+ T cell subsets in recently diagnosed type 1 diabetes patients with those in matched healthy donors. Regulatory and stem cell-like memory subsets were obtained from only 8 patients and roughly eight healthy donors, while naive and central memory subsets were obtained from all 30 or so donors. On the study overall, not on this receptor specifically: At VDJ recombination sites, type 1 diabetes patients had fewer insertions and more deleted nucleotides, which implies abnormalities in thymic rearrangement. Shorter templates might be favored by PCR, yet because patient and control samples were amplified and corrected together, any such skew would affect both groups equally. Because cDNA was sequenced instead of genomic DNA, highly expressing activated cells could be over-represented, though the groups showed no difference in activation or CD3 levels. Type 1 diabetes patients showed a moderate but significant shortening of TCRB CDR3 length in all four CD4+ subsets. HLA sub-analyses involved small numbers of individuals, so any influence of HLA type on TCRB rearrangement remained unresolved. The naive, central memory and regulatory TCRB repertoires appeared to resemble one another more closely among patients than among healthy donors.

Each donor gave one peripheral blood draw, about 100 mL on average, collected into heparinised tubes. Using a panel that included CD45RO, CCR7, CD25, CD127, CD95 and CD27, naive, central memory, regulatory and stem cell-like memory CD4+ T cells were sorted on a BD FACSAria II. A purity above 95% was achieved for all sorted populations. PBMCs were isolated immediately by Lymphoprep density gradient centrifugation and stained directly without culture. So that batch effects would be minimized, each experiment stained and sorted samples in pairs, pairing one healthy donor with one patient. The CDR3 starts with the cysteine, ends with the phenylalanine, and has 12 residues. Just the 36-base CDR3 DNA is kept, in frame starting at base 1. The germline V gene specifies SGHRS as CDR1 and YFSETQ as CDR2. Between the V and J ends, shortened by 5 bases and 5 bases respectively, the junction contains 9 bases.

The entire amount of isolated RNA was reverse transcribed using the High Capacity cDNA Reverse Transcription Kit, so the sequenced TCRB transcripts were expressed ones. Deep immunoSEQ sequencing was performed on naive, central memory and regulatory T cell samples, with an average of roughly 3.6 million total reads per sample. After sorted cells were lysed in RLT buffer, RNA was extracted with DNase-treated RNeasy Micro or Mini kits, with the choice depending on cell number. To prevent cross-contamination, every cell subset was processed on its own, while patient and healthy donor samples were processed together. The immunoSEQ multiplex PCR was used to amplify TCRB sequences from cDNA, generating 87-bp fragments that spanned the CDR3 region. Sequencing of the amplicons was done on the Illumina HiSeq platform. For the original study's pipeline: Synthetic template baselines were used to correct PCR bias computationally, reads within Hamming distance 2 were collapsed together, and singletons that could not be merged were discarded. Reads were aligned to IMGT to assign V, D and J genes, CDR3 length, and insertions or deletions at six rearrangement sites. Clonotype counts were normalized to sorted cell number within each subset before computing true diversity and Gini coefficients with the tcR R package. Repertoire sharing was quantified using the overlap coefficient calculated on TCRB nucleotide sequences. Out-of-frame TCRB sequences from naive cells were analyzed to stand in for the pre-selection repertoire. This is the immuneACCESS table as TCRdb keeps it, with only in-frame sequences that have V and J called. A part of the clones is gone; compared with another copy, unresolved V genes explain less than half, and the rest is unexplained. Clonal size and the V and J genes are those of that table, whereas D and trimming came from the DNA. In this sample the table shows around 340,000 clones, about 19% of which occur a single time. The ten largest clones add up to approximately 0.041% of the sample.

This clone was seen a handful of times. No cognate antigen has been identified for it. No base-level quality is on record; no much larger clone is a single base apart. The sequenced sample consisted of naive CD4+ T cells from blood. The sample's cell subset or site label, decoded: true naive CD4+ T cells. The receptor was isolated from a woman between 18 and 29 years old in good health. Rearrangement joined TRBV5-1 to TRBJ2-3; the D gene is possibly TRBD2, with 5 bases matching. The DNA sequence is as follows: TGCGCCAGCAGTTTCGAGGGAGATACGCAGTATTTT. This encodes CASSFEGDTQYF.